This TCR beta chain came from a study of T cells after yellow fever vaccination. Whole-study results and caveats: Researchers cautioned that FACS-sorted repertoires could harbor abundant clonotypes contaminating from the bulk population. Re-detected after boosting: most primary clones, 95% to 98% of CD4 and less than 90% of CD8.

They built TCR cDNA with 5'RACE template switching, a step that put in a universal primer site and UMIs. TCRdb re-called the 5' RACE reads with MiXCR, one entry per CDR3 protein. Here the sample spans fewer than 85,000 distinct CDR3 sequences, approximately 7.5% being singletons. This clonotype was counted many times. The antigen is undetermined. The receptor was derived from a man aged 30-40 years who received the YFV17D yellow fever vaccine. The input for sequencing was CD8+ T cells sorted from PBMCs, taken on the day of the yellow fever booster vaccination.

The CDR3 spells CASSSLANTGELFF. In nucleotides, the CDR3 is TGCGCCAGCAGCTCCCTAGCGAACACCGGGGAGCTGTTTTTT. V is TRBV5-1 and J is TRBJ2-2; D unresolved. This CDR3 is built from 14 residues. Between the trimmed V and J ends, which lost 3 bases and 0 bases, there was a span of 6 bases. Looked up from germline, CDR1 is SGHRS and CDR2 is YFSETQ.